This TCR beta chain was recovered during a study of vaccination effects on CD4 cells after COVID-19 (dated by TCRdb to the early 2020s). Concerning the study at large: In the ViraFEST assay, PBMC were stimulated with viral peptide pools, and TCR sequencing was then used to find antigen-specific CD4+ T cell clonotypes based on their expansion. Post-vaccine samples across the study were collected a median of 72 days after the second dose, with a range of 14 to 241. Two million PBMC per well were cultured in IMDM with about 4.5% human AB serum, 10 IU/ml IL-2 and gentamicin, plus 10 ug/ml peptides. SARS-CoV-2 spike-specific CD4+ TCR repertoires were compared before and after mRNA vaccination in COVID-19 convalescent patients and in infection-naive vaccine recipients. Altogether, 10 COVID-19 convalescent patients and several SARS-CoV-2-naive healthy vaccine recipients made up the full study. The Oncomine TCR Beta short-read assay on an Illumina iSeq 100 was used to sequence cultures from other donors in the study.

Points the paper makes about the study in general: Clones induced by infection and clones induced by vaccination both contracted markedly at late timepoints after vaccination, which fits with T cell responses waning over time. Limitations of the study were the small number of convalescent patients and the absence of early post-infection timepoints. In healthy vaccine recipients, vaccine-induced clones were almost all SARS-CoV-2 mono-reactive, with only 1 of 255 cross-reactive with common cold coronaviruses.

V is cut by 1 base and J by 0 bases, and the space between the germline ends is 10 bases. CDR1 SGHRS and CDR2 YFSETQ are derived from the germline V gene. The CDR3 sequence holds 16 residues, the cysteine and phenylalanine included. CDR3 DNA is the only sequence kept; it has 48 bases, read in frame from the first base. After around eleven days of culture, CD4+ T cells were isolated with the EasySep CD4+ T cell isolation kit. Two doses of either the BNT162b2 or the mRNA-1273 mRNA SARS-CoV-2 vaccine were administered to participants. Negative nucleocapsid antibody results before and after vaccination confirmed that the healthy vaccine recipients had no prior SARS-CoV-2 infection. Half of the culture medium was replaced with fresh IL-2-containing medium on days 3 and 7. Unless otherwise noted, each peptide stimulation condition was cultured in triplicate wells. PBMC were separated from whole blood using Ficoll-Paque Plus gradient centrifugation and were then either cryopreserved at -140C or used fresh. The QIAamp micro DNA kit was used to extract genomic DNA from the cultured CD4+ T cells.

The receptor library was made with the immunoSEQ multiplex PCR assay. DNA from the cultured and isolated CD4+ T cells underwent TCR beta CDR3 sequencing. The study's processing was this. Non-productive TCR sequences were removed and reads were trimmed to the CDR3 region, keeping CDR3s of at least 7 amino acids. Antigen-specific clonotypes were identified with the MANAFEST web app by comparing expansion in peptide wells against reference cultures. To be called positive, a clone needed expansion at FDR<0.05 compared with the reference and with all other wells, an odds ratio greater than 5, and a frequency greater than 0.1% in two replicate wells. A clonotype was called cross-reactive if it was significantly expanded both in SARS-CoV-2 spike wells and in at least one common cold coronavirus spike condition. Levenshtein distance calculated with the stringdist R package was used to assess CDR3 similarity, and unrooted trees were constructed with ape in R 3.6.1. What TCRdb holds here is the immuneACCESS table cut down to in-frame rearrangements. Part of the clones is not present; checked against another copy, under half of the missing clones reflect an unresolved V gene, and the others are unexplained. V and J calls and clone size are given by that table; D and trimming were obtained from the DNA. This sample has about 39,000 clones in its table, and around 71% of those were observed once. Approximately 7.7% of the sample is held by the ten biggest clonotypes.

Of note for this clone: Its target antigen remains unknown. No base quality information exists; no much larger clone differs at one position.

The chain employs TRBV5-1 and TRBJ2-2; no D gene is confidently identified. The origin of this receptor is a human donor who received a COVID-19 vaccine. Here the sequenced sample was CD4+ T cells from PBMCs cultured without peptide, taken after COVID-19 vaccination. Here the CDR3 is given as CASSLWAGANTGELFF. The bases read TGCGCCAGCAGCTTGTGGGCAGGCGCGAACACCGGGGAGCTGTTTTTT.